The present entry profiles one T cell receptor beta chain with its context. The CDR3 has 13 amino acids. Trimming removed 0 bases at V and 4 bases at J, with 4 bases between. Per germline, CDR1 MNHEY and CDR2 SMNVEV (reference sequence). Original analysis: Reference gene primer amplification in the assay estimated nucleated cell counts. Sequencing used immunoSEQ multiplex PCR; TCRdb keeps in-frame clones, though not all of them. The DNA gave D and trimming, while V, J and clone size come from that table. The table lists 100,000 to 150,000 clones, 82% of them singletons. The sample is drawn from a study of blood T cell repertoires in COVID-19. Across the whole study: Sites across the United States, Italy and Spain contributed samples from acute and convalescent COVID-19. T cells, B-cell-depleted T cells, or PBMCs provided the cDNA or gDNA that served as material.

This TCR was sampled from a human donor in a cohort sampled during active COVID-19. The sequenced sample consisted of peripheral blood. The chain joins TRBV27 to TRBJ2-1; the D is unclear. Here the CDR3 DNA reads TGTGCCAGCAGTTTATCCCCTTACAATGAGCAGTTCTTC. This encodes CASSLSPYNEQFF.